These 3 T cell receptor beta chains came from one sample sequenced in a study of cytomegalovirus exposure and HLA in healthy donors. Primers for the PCR totalled 60 Vbeta and 13 Jbeta. Only in-frame clones appear in the TCRdb table, and some are missing; sequencing was by immunoSEQ multiplex PCR. The table shows 100,000 to 150,000 clones, with roughly 78% occurring only once. Sequencing was done on a sample of PBMCs. These receptors originate from a man aged 30 to 45 in good health and CMV-seropositive.

The chain recombines TRBV19 with TRBJ2-7; TRBD2 matches 8 bases. The CDR3 runs to 15 residues. The V segment lost 5 bases and the J segment 1 base; nucleotides outside the gene matches: 7. Germline CDR1 reads LNHDA; CDR2 reads SQIVND (reference sequence). CDR3 region: CASSPGGGRSYEQYF. The CDR3 region has the DNA TGTGCCAGTAGTCCCGGGGGGGGGCGATCCTACGAGCAGTACTTC. The full variable domain, its missing parts supplied by reference TRBV19 and TRBJ2-7, is DGGITQSPKYLFRKEGQNVTLSCEQNLNHDAMYWYRQDPGQGLRLIYYSQIVNDFQKGDIAEGYSVSREKKESFPLTVTSAQKNPTAFYLCASSPGGGRSYEQYFGPGTRLTVT.

This clone has more than one count but fewer than ten. The rearrangement uses TRBV10-1 and TRBJ2-5; D gene uncertain. The CDR3 extends over 12 amino acids. CDR1 is WNHNN, CDR2 SYGVQD, per germline (reference sequence). The CDR3 region has the DNA TGCGCGGGCCCAGCTCTCCAAGAGACCCAGTACTTC. Translation: CAGPALQETQYF.

This rearrangement joins TRBV9 to TRBJ1-5, with TRBD1 matching over 8 bases. This CDR3 region has 15 residues. The germline CDR1 and CDR2 sequences are SGDLS and YYNGEE. The V segment lost 7 bases and the J segment 0 bases; nucleotides outside the gene matches: 6. Here the CDR3 reads CASQQGALSNQPQHF. The CDR3 region has the DNA TGTGCCAGCCAGCAGGGGGCGCTTAGCAATCAGCCCCAGCATTTT. Variable domain in full (rest from reference TRBV9 and TRBJ1-5): DSGVTQTPKHLITATGQRVTLRCSPRSGDLSVYWYQQSLDQGLQFLIQYYNGEERAKGNILERFSAQQFPDLHSELNLSSLELGDSALYFCASQQGALSNQPQHFGDGTRLSIL.